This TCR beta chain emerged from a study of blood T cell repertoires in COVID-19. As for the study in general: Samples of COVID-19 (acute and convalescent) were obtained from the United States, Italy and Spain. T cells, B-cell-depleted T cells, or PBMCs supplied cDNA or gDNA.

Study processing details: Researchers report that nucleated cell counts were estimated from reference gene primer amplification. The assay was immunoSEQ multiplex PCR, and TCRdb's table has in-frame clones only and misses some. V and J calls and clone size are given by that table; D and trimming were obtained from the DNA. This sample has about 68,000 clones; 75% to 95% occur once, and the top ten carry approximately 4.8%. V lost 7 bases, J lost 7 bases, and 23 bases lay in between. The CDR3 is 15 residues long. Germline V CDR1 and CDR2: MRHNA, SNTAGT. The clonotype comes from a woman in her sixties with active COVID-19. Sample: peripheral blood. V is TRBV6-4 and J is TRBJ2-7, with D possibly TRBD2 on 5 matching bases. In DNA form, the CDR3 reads TGTGCCAGCACCACGACGGCGGGCCCCCCGAGGGAGCAGTACTTC. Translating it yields CASTTTAGPPREQYF.